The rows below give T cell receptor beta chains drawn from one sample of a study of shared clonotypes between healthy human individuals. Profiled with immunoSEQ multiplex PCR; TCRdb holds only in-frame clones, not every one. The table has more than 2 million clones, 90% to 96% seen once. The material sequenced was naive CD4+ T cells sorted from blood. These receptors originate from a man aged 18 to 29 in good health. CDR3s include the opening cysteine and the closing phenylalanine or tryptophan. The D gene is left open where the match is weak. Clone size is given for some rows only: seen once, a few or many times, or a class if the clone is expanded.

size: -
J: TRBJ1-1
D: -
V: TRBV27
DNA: TGTGCCACGGGAATCGGACTGGGTCAGACTGAAGCTTTCTTT
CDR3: CATGIGLGQTEAFF

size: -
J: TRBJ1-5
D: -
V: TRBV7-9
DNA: TGTGCCAGCAGCTTAGGAGAGAGGGGCAATCAGCCCCAGCATTTT
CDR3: CASSLGERGNQPQHF

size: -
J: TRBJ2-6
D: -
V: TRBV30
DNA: TGTGCCTGGAGTTTCGGGCTTTCTGGGGCCAACGTCCTGACTTTC
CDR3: CAWSFGLSGANVLTF

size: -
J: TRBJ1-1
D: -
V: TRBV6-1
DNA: TGTGCCAGCAGGGGGTCCCCGAACACTGAAGCTTTCTTT
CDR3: CASRGSPNTEAFF

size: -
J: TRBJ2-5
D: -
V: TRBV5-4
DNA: TGTGCCAGCAGCCACCCCTCGGGACGAGAGACCCAGTACTTC
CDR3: CASSHPSGRETQYF

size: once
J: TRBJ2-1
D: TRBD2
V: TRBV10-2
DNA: TGCGCCAGCAGTGAGTCTTCCATAGCGGGAGGGCCCTACAATGAGCAGTTCTTC
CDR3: CASSESSIAGGPYNEQFF

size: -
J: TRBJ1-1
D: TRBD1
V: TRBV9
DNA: TGTGCCAGCAGCGAGGGACAGGGCCGGAACACTGAAGCTTTCTTT
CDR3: CASSEGQGRNTEAFF

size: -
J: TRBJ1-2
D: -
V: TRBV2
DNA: TGTGCCAGCACCGATTTACCGCCCATAGGGCAGGAGAGTGGCTACACCTTC
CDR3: CASTDLPPIGQESGYTF

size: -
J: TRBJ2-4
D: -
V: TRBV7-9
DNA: TGTGCCAGCAGCTTAGCTCACGGGGCCGAAAACATTCAGTACTTC
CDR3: CASSLAHGAENIQYF

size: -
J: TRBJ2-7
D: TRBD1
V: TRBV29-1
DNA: TGCAGCGTAGCCGTACAGGGGGACGAGCAGTACTTC
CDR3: CSVAVQGDEQYF

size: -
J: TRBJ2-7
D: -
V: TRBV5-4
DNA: TGTGCCAGCAGCTTGGCCGCCCAGGGGAGCTACGAGCAGTACTTC
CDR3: CASSLAAQGSYEQYF

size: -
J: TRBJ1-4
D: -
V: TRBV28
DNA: TGTGCCAGCGAAGGGACTAATGAAAAACTGTTTTTT
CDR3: CASEGTNEKLFF

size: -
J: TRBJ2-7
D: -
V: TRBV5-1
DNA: TGCGCCAGCAGCTTGGTGGCCGGCGAGCAGTACTTC
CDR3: CASSLVAGEQYF

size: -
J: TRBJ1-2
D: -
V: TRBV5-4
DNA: TGTGCCAGCAGCCCCGACAGTAACTATGGCTACACCTTC
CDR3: CASSPDSNYGYTF

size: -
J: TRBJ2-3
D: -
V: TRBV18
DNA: TGTGCCAGCTCGGCGGGTTACGGGGAGCGCACAGATACGCAGTATTTT
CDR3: CASSAGYGERTDTQYF

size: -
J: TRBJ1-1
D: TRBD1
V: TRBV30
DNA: TGTGCCTGGAGCAAAAACAGGGGGGGCACTGAAGCTTTCTTT
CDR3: CAWSKNRGGTEAFF

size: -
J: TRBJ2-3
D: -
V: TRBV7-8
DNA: TGTGCCAGCAGCTTAGTACAGGATACGCAGTATTTT
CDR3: CASSLVQDTQYF

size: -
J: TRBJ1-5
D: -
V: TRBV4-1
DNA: TGCGCCAGCAGCCAAGAGCCAGGGGACCAGCCCCAGCATTTT
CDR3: CASSQEPGDQPQHF

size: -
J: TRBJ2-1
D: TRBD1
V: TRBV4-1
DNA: TGCGCCAGCAGCCCATACCCTGGGACAGGGGACAATGAGCAGTTCTTC
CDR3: CASSPYPGTGDNEQFF

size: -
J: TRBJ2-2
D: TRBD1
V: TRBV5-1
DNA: TGCGCCAGCAGCTTAGGGACAGGGGGCACCGGGGAGCTGTTTTTT
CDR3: CASSLGTGGTGELFF

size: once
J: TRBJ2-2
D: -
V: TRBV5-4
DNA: TGTGCCAGCAGCCGGCCTCTGGGGGAGCTGTTTTTT
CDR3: CASSRPLGELFF

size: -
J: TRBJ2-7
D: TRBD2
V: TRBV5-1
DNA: TGCGCCAGCAGCTTGGATGGGGACTACTCCTACGAGCAGTACTTC
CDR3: CASSLDGDYSYEQYF

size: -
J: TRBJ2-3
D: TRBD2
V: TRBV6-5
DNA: TGTGCCAGCAGTCCCCGGACTAGCTCAGATACGCAGTATTTT
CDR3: CASSPRTSSDTQYF

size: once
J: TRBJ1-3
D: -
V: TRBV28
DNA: TGTGCCAGCAGCCCCCAGGAGCGCTCTGGAAACACCATATATTTT
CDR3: CASSPQERSGNTIYF